This T cell receptor beta chain was documented in a study of regulatory T cells in long-lasting Graves disease. Described time point: persistent/refractory GD, antithyroid drugs over 5 years with positive TRAb. PBMC RNA was the source of the TCR library. With iRepertoire HTBI primers and Arm-PCR of CDR3 regions, TCR beta libraries were built. TCRdb re-derived calls from the multiplex PCR reads in MiXCR, one entry per CDR3 protein. The sample shows roughly 300,000 distinct CDR3 sequences, 20% to 25% of them seen only once. In its sample, this clonotype was seen a few times. This CDR3 region has 15 residues. The ends were cut back, 1 base at V and 3 bases at J, with 12 bases in the middle. Germline loops: CDR1 SGHTA, CDR2 FQGNSA.

The rearrangement links TRBV7-2 to TRBJ1-1, with D perhaps TRBD1 (5 bases). The source material was peripheral blood mononuclear cells (PBMCs), sampled when the disease was refractory, from a patient treated with antithyroid drugs. The clonotype comes from a female donor with Graves disease. The CDR3 DNA follows: TGTGCCAGCAGCTTAGGCCCCAGGGTGGACACTGAAGCTTTCTTT. It encodes CASSLGPRVDTEAFF.